This T cell receptor beta chain was sequenced for a study of blood T cell repertoires in COVID-19. Overall study: Samples representing acute and convalescent COVID-19 were sourced from the United States, Italy and Spain. The analysed material was cDNA or gDNA that came from T cells, B-cell-depleted T cells, or PBMCs.

This CDR3 region has 14 residues. The ends lost 4 bases at V and 6 bases at J; junction bases unmatched: 9. CDR1 SGHNT and CDR2 YYREEE come from the germline V gene (reference sequence). In the original workflow: Amplification of reference gene primers was used by the study to estimate nucleated cell counts. Libraries were prepared by immunoSEQ multiplex PCR; TCRdb keeps only in-frame clonotypes and omits some of them. V and J calls and clone size come straight from that table; D and trimming were deduced from the DNA. The top ten hold 4.4% of the sample, which has around 220,000 clones, 86% seen once.

The clonotype comes from a man between 50 and 59 years old with acute or convalescent COVID-19. The sequencing sample was made of peripheral blood. V usage is TRBV5-4 and J usage is TRBJ1-1; 7 nucleotides align to TRBD1. This CDR3 is CASSADRATAEAFF. CDR3 DNA: TGTGCCAGCAGCGCCGACAGGGCGACGGCTGAAGCTTTCTTT.